Listed here is a single T cell receptor (beta chain). This specimen comes from a study of monozygotic twins with inflammatory bowel disease. Reanalyzing the 5' RACE reads, TCRdb keeps one entry per CDR3 protein, without DNA. Its clone listing holds 420,000 or so distinct CDR3 sequences. In germline, CDR1 is MNHEY, CDR2 SMNVEV (reference sequence). This CDR3 is built from 14 residues. The V gene is TRBV27, the J gene TRBJ2-1; lacking DNA, the TRBD1 call made by TCRdb goes unchecked. The sequenced material came from blood. The TCR was taken from a human donor with ulcerative colitis or Crohn's disease, or a healthy co-twin of an affected twin (not recorded which). CDR3 residues: CASTNIDRYNEQFF.